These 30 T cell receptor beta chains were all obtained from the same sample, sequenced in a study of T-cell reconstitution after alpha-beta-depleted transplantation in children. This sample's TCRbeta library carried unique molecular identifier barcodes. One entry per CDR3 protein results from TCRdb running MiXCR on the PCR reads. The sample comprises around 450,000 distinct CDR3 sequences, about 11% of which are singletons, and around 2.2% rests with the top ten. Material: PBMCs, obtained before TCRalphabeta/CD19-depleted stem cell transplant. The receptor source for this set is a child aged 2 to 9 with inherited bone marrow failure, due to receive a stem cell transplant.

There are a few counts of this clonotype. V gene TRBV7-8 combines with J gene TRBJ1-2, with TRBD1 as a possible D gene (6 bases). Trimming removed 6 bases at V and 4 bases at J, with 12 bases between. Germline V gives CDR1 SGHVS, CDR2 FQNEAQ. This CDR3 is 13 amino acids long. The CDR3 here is CASSSQGSYGYTF. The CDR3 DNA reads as TGTGCCAGCAGTTCACAGGGTTCCTATGGCTACACCTTC.

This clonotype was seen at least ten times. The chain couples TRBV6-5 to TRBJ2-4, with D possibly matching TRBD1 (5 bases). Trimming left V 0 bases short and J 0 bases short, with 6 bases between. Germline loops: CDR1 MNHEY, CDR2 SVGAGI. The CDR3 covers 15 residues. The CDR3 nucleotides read TGTGCCAGCAGTTACTCGACAGCAGCCAAAAACATTCAGTACTTC. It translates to CASSYSTAAKNIQYF.

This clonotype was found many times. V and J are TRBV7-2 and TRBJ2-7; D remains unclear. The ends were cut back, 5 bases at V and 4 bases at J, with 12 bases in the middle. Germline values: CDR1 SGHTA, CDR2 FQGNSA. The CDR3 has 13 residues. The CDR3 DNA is TGTGCCAGCAGCGAACCCCTCAGATACGAGCAGTACTTC. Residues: CASSEPLRYEQYF.

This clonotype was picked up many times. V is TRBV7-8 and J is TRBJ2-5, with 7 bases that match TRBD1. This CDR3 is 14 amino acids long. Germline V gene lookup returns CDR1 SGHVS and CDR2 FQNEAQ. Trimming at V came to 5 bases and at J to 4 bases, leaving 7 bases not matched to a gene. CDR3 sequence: CASSRQGVGETQYF. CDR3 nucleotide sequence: TGTGCCAGCAGCCGGCAGGGGGTTGGAGAGACCCAGTACTTC.

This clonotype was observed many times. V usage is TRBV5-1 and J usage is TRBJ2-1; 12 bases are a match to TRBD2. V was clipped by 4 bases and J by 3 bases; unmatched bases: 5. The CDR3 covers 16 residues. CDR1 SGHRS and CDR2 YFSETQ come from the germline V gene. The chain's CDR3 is CASSTRTSGNYNEQFF. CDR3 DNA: TGCGCCAGCAGCACTAGGACTAGCGGGAACTACAATGAGCAGTTCTTC.

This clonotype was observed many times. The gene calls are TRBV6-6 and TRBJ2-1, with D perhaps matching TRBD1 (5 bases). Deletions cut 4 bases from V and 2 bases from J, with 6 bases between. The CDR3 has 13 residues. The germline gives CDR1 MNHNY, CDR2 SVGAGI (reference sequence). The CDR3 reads CASSSDTYNEQFF. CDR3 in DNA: TGTGCCAGCAGTTCGGACACCTACAATGAGCAGTTCTTC.

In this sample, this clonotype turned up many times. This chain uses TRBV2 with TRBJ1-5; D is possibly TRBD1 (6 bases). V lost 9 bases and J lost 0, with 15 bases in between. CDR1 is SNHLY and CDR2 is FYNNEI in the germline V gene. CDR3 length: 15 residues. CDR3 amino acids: CASQSGDYSNQPQHF. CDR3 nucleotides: TGTGCCAGTCAGTCAGGGGACTATAGCAATCAGCCCCAGCATTTT. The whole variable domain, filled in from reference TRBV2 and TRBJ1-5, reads EPEVTQTPSHQVTQMGQEVILRCVPISNHLYFYWYRQILGQKVEFLVSFYNNEISEKSEIFDDQFSVERPDGSNFTLKIRSTKLEDSAMYFCASQSGDYSNQPQHFGDGTRLSIL.

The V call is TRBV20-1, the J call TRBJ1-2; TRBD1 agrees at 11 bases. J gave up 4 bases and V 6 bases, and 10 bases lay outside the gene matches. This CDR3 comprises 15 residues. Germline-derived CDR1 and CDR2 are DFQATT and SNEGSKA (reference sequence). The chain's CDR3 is CSADSRDRGTYGYTF. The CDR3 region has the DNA TGCAGTGCGGATTCCCGGGACAGGGGGACCTATGGCTACACCTTC.

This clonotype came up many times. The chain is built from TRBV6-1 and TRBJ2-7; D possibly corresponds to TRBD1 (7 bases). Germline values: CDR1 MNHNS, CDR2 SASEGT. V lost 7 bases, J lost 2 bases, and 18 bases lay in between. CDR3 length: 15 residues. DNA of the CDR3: TGTGCCAGCAAAAGCCGGAGGGGGCCGGCCTACGAGCAGTACTTC. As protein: CASKSRRGPAYEQYF.

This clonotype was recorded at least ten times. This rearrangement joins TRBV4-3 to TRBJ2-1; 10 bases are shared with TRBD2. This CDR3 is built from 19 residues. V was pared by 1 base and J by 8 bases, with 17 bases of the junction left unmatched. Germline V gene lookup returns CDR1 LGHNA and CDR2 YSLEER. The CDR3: CASSQGGLLAGAPSYEQFF. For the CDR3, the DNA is TGCGCCAGCAGCCAAGGGGGCCTTCTAGCGGGAGCGCCTAGTTATGAGCAGTTCTTC.

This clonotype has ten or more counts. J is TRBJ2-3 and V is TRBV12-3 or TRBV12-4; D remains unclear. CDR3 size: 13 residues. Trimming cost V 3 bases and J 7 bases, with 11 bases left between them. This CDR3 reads CASSFQLRNTQYF. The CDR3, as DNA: TGTGCCAGCAGTTTCCAGCTTCGCAATACGCAGTATTTT.

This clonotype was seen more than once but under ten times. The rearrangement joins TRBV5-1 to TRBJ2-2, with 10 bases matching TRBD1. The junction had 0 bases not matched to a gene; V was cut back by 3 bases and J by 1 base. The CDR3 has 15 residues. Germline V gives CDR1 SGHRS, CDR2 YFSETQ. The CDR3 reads CASSWDRGNTGELFF. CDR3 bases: TGCGCCAGCAGCTGGGACAGGGGGAACACCGGGGAGCTGTTTTTT.

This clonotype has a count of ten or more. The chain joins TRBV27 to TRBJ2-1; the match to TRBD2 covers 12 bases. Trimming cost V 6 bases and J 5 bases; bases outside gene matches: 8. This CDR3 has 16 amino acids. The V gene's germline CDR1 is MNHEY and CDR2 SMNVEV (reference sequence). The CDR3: CASRRLAGDRNNEQFF. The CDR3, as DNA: TGTGCCAGCAGACGACTAGCGGGAGATCGCAACAATGAGCAGTTCTTC.

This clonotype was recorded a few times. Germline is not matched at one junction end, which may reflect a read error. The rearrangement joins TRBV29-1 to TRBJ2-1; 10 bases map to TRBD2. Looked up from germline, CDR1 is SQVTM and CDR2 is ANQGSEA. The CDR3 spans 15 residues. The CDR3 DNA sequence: TGCAGCGTTGCATCTATAGCGGGAGGCTACCATGAGCAGTTCTTC. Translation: CSVASIAGGYHEQFF.

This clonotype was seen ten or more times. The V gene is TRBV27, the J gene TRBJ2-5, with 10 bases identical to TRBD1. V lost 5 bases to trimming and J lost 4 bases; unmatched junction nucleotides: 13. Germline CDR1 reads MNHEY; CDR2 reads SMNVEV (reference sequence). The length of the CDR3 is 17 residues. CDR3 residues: CASSPSAGTGDGETQYF. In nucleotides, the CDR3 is TGTGCCAGCAGTCCTAGCGCCGGGACAGGGGATGGAGAGACCCAGTACTTC.

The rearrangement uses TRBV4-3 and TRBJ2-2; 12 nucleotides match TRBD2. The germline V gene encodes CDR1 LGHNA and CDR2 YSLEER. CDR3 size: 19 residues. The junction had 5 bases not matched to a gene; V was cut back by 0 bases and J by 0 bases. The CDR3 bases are TGCGCCAGCAGCCAAGAAGGGGGACTAGCGGGCCCGAACACCGGGGAGCTGTTTTTT. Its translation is CASSQEGGLAGPNTGELFF.

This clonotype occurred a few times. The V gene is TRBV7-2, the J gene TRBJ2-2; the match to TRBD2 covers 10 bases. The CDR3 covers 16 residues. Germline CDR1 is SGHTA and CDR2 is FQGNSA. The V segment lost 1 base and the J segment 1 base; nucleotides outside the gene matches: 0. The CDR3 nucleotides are TGTGCCAGCAGCTTAGGGACTAGCGGGAACACCGGGGAGCTGTTTTTT. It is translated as CASSLGTSGNTGELFF.

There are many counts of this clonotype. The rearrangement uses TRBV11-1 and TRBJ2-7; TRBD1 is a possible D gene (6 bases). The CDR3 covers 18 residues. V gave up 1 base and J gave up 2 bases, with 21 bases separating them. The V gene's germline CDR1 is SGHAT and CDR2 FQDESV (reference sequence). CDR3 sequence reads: CASSLDKKPGVLTYEQYF. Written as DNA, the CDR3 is TGTGCCAGCAGCTTAGACAAAAAACCAGGGGTTCTCACCTACGAGCAGTACTTC.

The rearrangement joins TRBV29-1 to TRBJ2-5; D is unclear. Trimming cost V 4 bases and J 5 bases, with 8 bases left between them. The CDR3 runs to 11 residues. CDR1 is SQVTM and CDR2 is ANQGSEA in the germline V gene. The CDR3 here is CSVGADETQYF. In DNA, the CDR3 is TGCAGCGTTGGGGCCGATGAGACCCAGTACTTC.

The CDR3 sequence: CSVEDPGVDTQYF. Here the CDR3 DNA reads TGCAGCGTTGAAGATCCGGGGGTTGATACGCAGTATTTT. This rearrangement joins TRBV29-1 to TRBJ2-3; tentatively, D is TRBD2 (6 bases). The germline V gene encodes CDR1 SQVTM and CDR2 ANQGSEA. With 0 bases removed from V and 6 bases from J, the gap between germline ends came to 10 bases. The length of the CDR3 is 13 residues.

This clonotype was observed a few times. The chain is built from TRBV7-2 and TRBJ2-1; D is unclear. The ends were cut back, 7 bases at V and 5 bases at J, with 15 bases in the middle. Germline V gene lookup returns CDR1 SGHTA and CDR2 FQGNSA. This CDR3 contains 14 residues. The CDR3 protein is CASTPLWGNNEQFF. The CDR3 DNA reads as TGTGCCAGCACCCCCTTGTGGGGAAACAATGAGCAGTTCTTC.

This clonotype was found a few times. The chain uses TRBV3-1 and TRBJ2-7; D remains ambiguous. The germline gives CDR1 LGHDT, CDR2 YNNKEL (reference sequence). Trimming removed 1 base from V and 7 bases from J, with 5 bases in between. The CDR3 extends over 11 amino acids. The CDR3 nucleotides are TGTGCCAGCAGCCAAGGGGTGGAGCAGTACTTC. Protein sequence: CASSQGVEQYF.

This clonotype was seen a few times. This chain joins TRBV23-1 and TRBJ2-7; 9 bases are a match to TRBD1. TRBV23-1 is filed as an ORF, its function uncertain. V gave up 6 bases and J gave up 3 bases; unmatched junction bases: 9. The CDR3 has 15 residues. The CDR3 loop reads CASRPNRGPYYEQYF. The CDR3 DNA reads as TGCGCCAGCAGACCAAACAGGGGGCCCTACTACGAGCAGTACTTC.

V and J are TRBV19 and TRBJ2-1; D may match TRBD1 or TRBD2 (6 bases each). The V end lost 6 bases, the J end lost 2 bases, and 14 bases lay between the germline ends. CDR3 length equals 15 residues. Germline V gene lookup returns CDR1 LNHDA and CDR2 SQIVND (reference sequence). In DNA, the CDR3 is TGTGCCAGTAGAACCCGCGGGACAACCTACAATGAGCAGTTCTTC. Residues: CASRTRGTTYNEQFF. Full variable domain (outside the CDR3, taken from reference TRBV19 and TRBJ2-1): DGGITQSPKYLFRKEGQNVTLSCEQNLNHDAMYWYRQDPGQGLRLIYYSQIVNDFQKGDIAEGYSVSREKKESFPLTVTSAQKNPTAFYLCASRTRGTTYNEQFFGPGTRLTVL.

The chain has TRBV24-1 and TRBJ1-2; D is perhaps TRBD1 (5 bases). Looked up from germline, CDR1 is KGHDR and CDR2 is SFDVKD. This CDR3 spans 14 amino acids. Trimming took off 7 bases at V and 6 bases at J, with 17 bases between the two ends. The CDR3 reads CATSEPTQGNGYTF. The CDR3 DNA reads TGTGCCACCAGCGAACCAACCCAGGGTAATGGCTACACCTTC.

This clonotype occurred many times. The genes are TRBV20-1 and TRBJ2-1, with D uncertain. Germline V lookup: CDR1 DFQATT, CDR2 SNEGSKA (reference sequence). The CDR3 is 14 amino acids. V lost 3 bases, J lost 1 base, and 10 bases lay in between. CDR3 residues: CSARDALSYNEQFF. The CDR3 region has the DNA TGCAGTGCTAGGGATGCACTATCCTACAATGAGCAGTTCTTC.

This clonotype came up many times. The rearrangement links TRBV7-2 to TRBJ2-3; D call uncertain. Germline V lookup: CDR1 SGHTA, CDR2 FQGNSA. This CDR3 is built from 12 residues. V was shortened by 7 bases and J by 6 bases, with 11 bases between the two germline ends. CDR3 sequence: CASTMFFDTQYF. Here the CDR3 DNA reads TGTGCCAGCACCATGTTCTTTGATACGCAGTATTTT. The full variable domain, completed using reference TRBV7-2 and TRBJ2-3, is GAGVSQSPSNKVTEKGKDVELRCDPISGHTALYWYRQSLGQGLEFLIYFQGNSAPDKSGLPSDRFSAERTGGSVSTLTIQRTQQEDSAVYLCASTMFFDTQYFGPGTRLTVL.

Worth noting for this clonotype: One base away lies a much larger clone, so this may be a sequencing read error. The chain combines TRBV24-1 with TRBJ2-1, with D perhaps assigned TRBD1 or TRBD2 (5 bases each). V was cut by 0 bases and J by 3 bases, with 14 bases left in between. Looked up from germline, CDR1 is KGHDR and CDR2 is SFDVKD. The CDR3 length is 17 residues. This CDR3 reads CATSDLGGNSFYNEQFF. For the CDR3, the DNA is TGTGCCACCAGTGATTTGGGGGGAAATAGCTTCTACAATGAGCAGTTCTTC.

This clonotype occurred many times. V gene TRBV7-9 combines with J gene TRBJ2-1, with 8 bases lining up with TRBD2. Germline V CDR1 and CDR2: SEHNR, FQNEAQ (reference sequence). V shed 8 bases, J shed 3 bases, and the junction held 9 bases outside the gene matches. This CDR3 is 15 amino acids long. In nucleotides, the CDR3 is TGTGCCAGCGGGGGACGGGGGGGCTTCTACAATGAGCAGTTCTTC. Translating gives CASGGRGGFYNEQFF.

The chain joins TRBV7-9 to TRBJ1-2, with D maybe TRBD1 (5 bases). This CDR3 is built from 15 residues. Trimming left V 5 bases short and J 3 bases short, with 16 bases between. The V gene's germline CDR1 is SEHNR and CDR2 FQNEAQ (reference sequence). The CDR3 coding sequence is TGTGCCAGCAGCCAGGGCCTCTCGGGGTACTATGGCTACACCTTC. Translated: CASSQGLSGYYGYTF.